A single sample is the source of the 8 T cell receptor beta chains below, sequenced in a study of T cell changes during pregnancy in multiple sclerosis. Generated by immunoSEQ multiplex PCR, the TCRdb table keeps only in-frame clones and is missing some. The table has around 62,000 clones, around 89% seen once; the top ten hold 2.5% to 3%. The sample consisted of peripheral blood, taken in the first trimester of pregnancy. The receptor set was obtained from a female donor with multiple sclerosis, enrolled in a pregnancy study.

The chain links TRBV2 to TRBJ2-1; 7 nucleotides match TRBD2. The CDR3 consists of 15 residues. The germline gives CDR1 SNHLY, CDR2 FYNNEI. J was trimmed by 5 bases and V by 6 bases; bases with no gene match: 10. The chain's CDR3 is CASRPRAGFNNEQFF. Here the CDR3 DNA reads TGTGCCAGCAGGCCCCGAGCGGGATTCAACAATGAGCAGTTCTTC.

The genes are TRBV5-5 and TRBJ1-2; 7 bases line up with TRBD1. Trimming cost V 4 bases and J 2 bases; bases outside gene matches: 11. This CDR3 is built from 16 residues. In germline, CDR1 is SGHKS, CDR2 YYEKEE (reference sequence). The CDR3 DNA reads TGTGCCAGCAGCCGAGGACAGGCGGTCGGGAACTATGGCTACACCTTC. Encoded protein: CASSRGQAVGNYGYTF. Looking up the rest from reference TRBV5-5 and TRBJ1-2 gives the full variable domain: DAGVTQSPTHLIKTRGQQVTLRCSPISGHKSVSWYQQVLGQGPQFIFQYYEKEERGRGNFPDRFSARQFPNYSSELNVNALLLGDSALYLCASSRGQAVGNYGYTFGSGTRLTVV.

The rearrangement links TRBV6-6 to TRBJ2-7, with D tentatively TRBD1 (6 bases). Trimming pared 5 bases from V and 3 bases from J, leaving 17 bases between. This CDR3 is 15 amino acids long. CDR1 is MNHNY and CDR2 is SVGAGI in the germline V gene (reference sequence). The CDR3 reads CASSAETGFSYEQYF. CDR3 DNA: TGTGCCAGCAGTGCAGAGACAGGCTTTAGCTACGAGCAGTACTTC.

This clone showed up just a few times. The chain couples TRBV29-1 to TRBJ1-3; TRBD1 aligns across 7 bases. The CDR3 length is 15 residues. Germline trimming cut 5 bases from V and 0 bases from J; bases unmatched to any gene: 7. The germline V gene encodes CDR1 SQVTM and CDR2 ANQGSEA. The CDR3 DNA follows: TGCAGCGTTAGTACAGGGGCTCTCTCTGGAAACACCATATATTTT. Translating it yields CSVSTGALSGNTIYF.

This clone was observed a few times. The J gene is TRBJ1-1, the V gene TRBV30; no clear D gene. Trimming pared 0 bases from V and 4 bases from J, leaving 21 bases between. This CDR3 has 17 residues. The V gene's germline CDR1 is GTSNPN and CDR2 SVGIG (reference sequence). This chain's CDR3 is CAWSVGGGAGKGTEAFF. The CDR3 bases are TGTGCCTGGAGTGTAGGAGGTGGCGCCGGGAAAGGCACTGAAGCTTTCTTT.

CDR3 in DNA: TGTGCCTGGAGTGTACTCACTAGCGGGGATCAAGAGACCCAGTACTTC. Translated: CAWSVLTSGDQETQYF. The gene calls are TRBV30 and TRBJ2-5; 10 positions match TRBD2. Germline CDR1 is GTSNPN and CDR2 is SVGIG (reference sequence). V lost 0 bases to trimming and J lost 2 bases; unmatched junction nucleotides: 6. The length of the CDR3 is 16 residues. The full variable domain, rest sourced from reference TRBV30 and TRBJ2-5, is SQTIHQWPATLVQPVGSPLSLECTVEGTSNPNLYWYRQAAGRGLQLLFYSVGIGQISSEVPQNLSASRPQDRQFILSSKKLLLSDSGFYLCAWSVLTSGDQETQYFGPGTRLLVL.

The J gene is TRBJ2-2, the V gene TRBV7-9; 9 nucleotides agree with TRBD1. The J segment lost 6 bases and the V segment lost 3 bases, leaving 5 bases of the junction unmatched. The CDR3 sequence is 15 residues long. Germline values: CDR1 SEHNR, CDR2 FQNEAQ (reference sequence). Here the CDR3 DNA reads TGTGCCAGCAGCTTGACAGGGGGTTCTCCCGGGGAGCTGTTTTTT. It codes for CASSLTGGSPGELFF.

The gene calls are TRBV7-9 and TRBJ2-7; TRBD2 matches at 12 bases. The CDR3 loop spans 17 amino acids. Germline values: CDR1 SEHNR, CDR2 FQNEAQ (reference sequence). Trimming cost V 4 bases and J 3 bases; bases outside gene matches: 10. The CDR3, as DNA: TGTGCCAGCAGCTCCTATAGGACTAGCGGGGCAAACTACGAGCAGTACTTC. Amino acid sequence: CASSSYRTSGANYEQYF.